Below, one T cell receptor beta chain is given with its context. Original handling: Scientists estimated how many nucleated cells there were by amplifying reference gene primers. TCRdb's copy holds only in-frame clones and misses some; the assay was immunoSEQ multiplex PCR. The D gene and trimming were derived from the DNA, and the V and J assignments and clone size from that table. The table shows around 300,000 clones, with roughly 90% occurring only once. This sample is part of a study of blood T cell repertoires in COVID-19. Whole-study context: PBMCs, B-cell-depleted T cells, or T cells were the source of the cDNA or gDNA that made up the material.

The study drew participants aged 18 to 89 years from around 24 US areas. Grouping used clinical history reported by participants in a survey and questionnaire. The V and J ends lost 7 bases and 3 bases respectively, with 13 bases between them. This CDR3 is 13 amino acids long. The germline V gene encodes CDR1 SGHRS and CDR2 YFSETQ. The sample consisted of PBMCs or T cells enriched from blood (not recorded which). The genes are TRBV5-1 and TRBJ1-2; maybe TRBD1 (5 bases). The sequence derives from a woman under 30 with acute COVID-19. Here the CDR3 reads CASGTVGDYGYTF. The CDR3 bases are TGCGCCAGCGGAACTGTAGGGGACTATGGCTACACCTTC.